This T cell receptor (beta chain) originates from a study of blood T cell dynamics during melanoma immunotherapy. In the study overall: First-line therapy was either pembrolizumab or nivolumab with ipilimumab for metastatic melanoma.

General study findings and limits: The most clonal sorted CD8+ subset, immune-effector cells, was closest to cell-free DNA CDR3 sequences.

Points on this clone: Its antigen is still unknown.

The repertoire was sequenced with immunoSEQ multiplex PCR; TCRdb's copy has only in-frame clones and lacks some. Here the sample spans fewer than 15,000 clones, 92% being singletons. The CDR3 totals 15 residues. With 4 bases clipped from V and 0 bases from J, the junction kept 4 bases outside the gene matches. Germline V gives CDR1 SGHRS, CDR2 YFSETQ. Time point: pre-treatment baseline. Prior systemic cancer therapy, immunosuppressant use and other active malignancies excluded patients. The chain combines TRBV5-1 with TRBJ1-1; 9 nucleotides line up with TRBD1. The sample was effector memory CD8+ T cells from blood, taken from a patient treated with checkpoint blockade. The clonotype comes from a human donor with melanoma. CDR3 region: CASSLGQGMNTEAFF. For the CDR3, the DNA is TGCGCCAGCAGCCTCGGACAGGGGATGAACACTGAAGCTTTCTTT.